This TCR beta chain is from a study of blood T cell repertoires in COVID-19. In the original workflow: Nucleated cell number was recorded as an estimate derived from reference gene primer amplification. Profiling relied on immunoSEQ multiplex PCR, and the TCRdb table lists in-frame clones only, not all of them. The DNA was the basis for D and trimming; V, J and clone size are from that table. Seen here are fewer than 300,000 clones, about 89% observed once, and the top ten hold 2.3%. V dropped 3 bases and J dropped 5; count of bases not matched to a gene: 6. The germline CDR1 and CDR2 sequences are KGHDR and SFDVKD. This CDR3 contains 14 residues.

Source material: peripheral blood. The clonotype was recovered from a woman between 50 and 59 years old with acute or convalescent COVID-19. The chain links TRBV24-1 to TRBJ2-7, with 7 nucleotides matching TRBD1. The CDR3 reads CATSDAGTADEQYF. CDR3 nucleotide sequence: TGTGCCACCAGTGATGCCGGGACAGCGGACGAGCAGTACTTC.